Below, 18 T cell receptor beta chains from the same sample are listed, as sequenced in a study of post-analysis software for immune sequencing data. General study results and limits: Four to six TRBV segments were more frequent in patients than controls; TRBV5-6, TRBV5-1 and TRBV20-1 belonged to this group.

No antigen is known for these receptors. Researchers reported that TCR beta cDNA libraries carried unique molecular identifiers. TCRdb redid the calling of the PCR reads with MiXCR, one entry per CDR3 protein. The data show about 820,000 distinct CDR3 sequences, roughly half seen once. Specimen: blood. Source of these receptors: a girl aged 5-17 years with multiple sclerosis.

The chain carries TRBV29-1 and TRBJ2-3, with 9 bases that match TRBD2. V lost 3 bases, J lost 5 bases, and 3 bases stayed unmatched. The CDR3 contains 13 residues. Germline V lookup: CDR1 SQVTM, CDR2 ANQGSEA. CDR3 DNA: TGCAGCGTTGAGGAACTAGCGGGAGATACGCAGTATTTT. As protein: CSVEELAGDTQYF.

This clonotype was counted only a few times. The J gene is TRBJ1-2, the V gene TRBV7-6; D might be TRBD1 (5 bases). Per the germline V gene, CDR1 is SGHVS and CDR2 is FNYEAQ. The CDR3 has 13 amino acids. V shed 4 bases and J shed 8 bases, with 14 bases lying between them. CDR3 amino acids: CASSSGTGAGYTF. The CDR3 nucleotides are TGTGCCAGCAGCTCAGGAACAGGTGCAGGCTACACCTTC. Full variable domain (missing parts from reference TRBV7-6 and TRBJ1-2): GAGVSQSPRYKVTKRGQDVALRCDPISGHVSLYWYRQALGQGPEFLTYFNYEAQQDKSGLPNDRFSAERPEGSISTLTIQRTEQRDSAMYRCASSSGTGAGYTFGSGTRLTVV.

This clonotype was picked up a small number of times. V is TRBV24-1 and J is TRBJ2-7, with unresolved D. The germline gives CDR1 KGHDR, CDR2 SFDVKD. This CDR3 is 14 amino acids long. V lost 5 bases to trimming and J lost 4 bases, with 14 bases between them. CDR3 sequence: CATSAHSKPYEQYF. The CDR3 coding sequence is TGTGCCACCAGTGCCCACTCGAAGCCTTACGAGCAGTACTTC.

The rearrangement uses TRBV2 and TRBJ2-2, with D perhaps TRBD2 (6 bases). CDR3 length equals 14 residues. The V gene lost 8 bases and the J gene lost 0 bases, with 10 bases spanning the gap. Per the germline V gene, CDR1 is SNHLY and CDR2 is FYNNEI. Here the CDR3 DNA reads TGTGCCAGCCTCGGGAGCGCGAACACCGGGGAGCTGTTTTTT. Translated: CASLGSANTGELFF.

This clonotype was recorded a few times. This sequence joins TRBV20-1 and TRBJ1-2, with a possible D match to TRBD1 (5 bases). Germline CDR1 is DFQATT and CDR2 is SNEGSKA (reference sequence). Trimming took 3 bases from V and 3 from J, leaving 11 bases between them. This CDR3 comprises 13 residues. The DNA for the CDR3 is TGCAGTGCTAGGGGGGACGGTCACTATGGCTACACCTTC. Protein sequence: CSARGDGHYGYTF.

In this sample, this clonotype turned up a few times. The rearrangement uses TRBV6-5 and TRBJ2-5; 7 nucleotides align to TRBD1. V lost 0 bases and J lost 2; bases outside the gene matches: 3. The CDR3 loop spans 15 amino acids. Germline assignment: CDR1 MNHEY and CDR2 SVGAGI. The CDR3 DNA is TGTGCCAGCAGTTACTCGGGGACAGCTCAAGAGACCCAGTACTTC. Translated, it gives CASSYSGTAQETQYF.

In its sample, this clonotype was seen a few times. The V call is TRBV6-5, the J call TRBJ2-4; 8 bases agree with TRBD1. Trimming at V came to 2 bases and at J to 13 bases, leaving 7 bases not matched to a gene. Germline lookup yields CDR1 MNHEY and CDR2 SVGAGI. The CDR3 is 13 residues long. The CDR3 reads CASSYMTGVEQYF. The CDR3 DNA reads TGTGCCAGCAGTTACATGACAGGGGTTGAGCAGTACTTC.

The J gene is TRBJ1-1, the V gene TRBV29-1, with 9 bases aligning to TRBD1. The CDR3 covers 16 residues. V was pared by 0 bases and J by 0 bases, with 5 bases of the junction left unmatched. Germline V lookup: CDR1 SQVTM, CDR2 ANQGSEA. The CDR3 spells CSVEDTGQGLNTEAFF. In nucleotides, the CDR3 is TGCAGCGTTGAAGATACGGGACAGGGACTGAACACTGAAGCTTTCTTT.

About this clonotype: One end of the junction varies from germline; a read error may be responsible. The chain combines TRBV6-2 or TRBV6-3 with TRBJ2-7; 10 bases are a match to TRBD1. Germline V gene sequence: CDR1 MNHEY, CDR2 SVGEGT. The length of the CDR3 is 19 residues. In nucleotides, the CDR3 is TGTACCAGCAGTTACCCGAACCGACAGGGGGCCCGCAGAGACTACGAGCAGTACTTC. Protein product: CTSSYPNRQGARRDYEQYF.

The chain combines TRBV12-5 with TRBJ2-7; D gene uncertain. In germline, CDR1 is LGHNT, CDR2 FRNRAP. V was shortened by 3 bases and J by 2 bases, with 11 bases between the two germline ends. CDR3 length: 14 residues. The CDR3 loop is CASGFHRSPYEQYF. Written as DNA, the CDR3 is TGTGCTAGTGGTTTCCACCGGTCCCCCTACGAGCAGTACTTC.

The J gene is TRBJ2-3, the V gene TRBV6-5; 7 bases map to TRBD1. Germline V lookup: CDR1 MNHEY, CDR2 SVGAGI. The CDR3 consists of 20 residues. The ends lost 0 bases at V and 2 bases at J; junction bases unmatched: 17. CDR3 DNA sequence: TGTGCCAGCAGTTACTCAACTCCCCGGCCCAGGGGGTCATCCACAGATACGCAGTATTTT. Protein: CASSYSTPRPRGSSTDTQYF.

This chain links TRBV7-9 with TRBJ2-1; TRBD2 matches at 8 bases. The CDR3 contains 16 residues. V shed 0 bases, J shed 7 bases, and the junction held 8 bases outside the gene matches. Germline assignment: CDR1 SEHNR and CDR2 FQNEAQ (reference sequence). The DNA for the CDR3 is TGTGCCAGCAGCTTAGCCAGTAGCGGGATTAGGAATGAGCAGTTCTTC. This encodes CASSLASSGIRNEQFF.

The rearrangement uses TRBV20-1 and TRBJ2-1; 9 bases agree with TRBD2. The CDR3 extends over 17 amino acids. With 6 bases clipped from V and 2 bases from J, the junction kept 14 bases outside the gene matches. The germline gives CDR1 DFQATT, CDR2 SNEGSKA (reference sequence). Here the CDR3 reads CSARSSAGGLAYNEQFF. DNA of the CDR3: TGCAGTGCCCGTTCATCAGCGGGGGGCCTAGCCTACAATGAGCAGTTCTTC.

The rearrangement links TRBV29-1 to TRBJ2-5; tentative D call: TRBD1 (6 bases). The CDR3 contains 13 residues. V shed 6 bases and J shed 5 bases, with 16 bases lying between them. Per the germline V gene, CDR1 is SQVTM and CDR2 is ANQGSEA. The CDR3: CSVPRQAAETQYF. CDR3 in DNA: TGCAGCGTCCCCAGACAGGCCGCGGAGACCCAGTACTTC.

V usage is TRBV29-1 and J usage is TRBJ1-2, with a possible D match to TRBD1 (6 bases). The V end was cut by 7 bases, the J end by 1 base, with 10 bases between. The CDR3 is 12 amino acids. Germline CDR1 reads SQVTM; CDR2 reads ANQGSEA. Here the CDR3 DNA reads TGCAGCGACAGGGACGTTAACTATGGCTACACCTTC. This translates into CSDRDVNYGYTF.

The table lists this clonotype with a few counts. V and J are TRBV29-1 and TRBJ2-1; 9 nucleotides align to TRBD1. The CDR3 sequence is 16 residues long. Per germline, CDR1 SQVTM and CDR2 ANQGSEA. Trimming removed 5 bases from V and 1 base from J; junction bases left unmatched: 9. DNA of the CDR3: TGCAGCGTTCCCCCAAGGGGGACAGGGTCCTACAATGAGCAGTTCTTC. It yields the protein CSVPPRGTGSYNEQFF.

CDR3 sequence reads: CASTPGQGWGETQYF. Written as DNA, the CDR3 is TGTGCCAGCACCCCGGGACAGGGATGGGGAGAGACCCAGTACTTC. The chain has TRBV12-3 or TRBV12-4 and TRBJ2-5; 9 nucleotides agree with TRBD1. The CDR3 is 15 residues long. V was pared by 7 bases and J by 4 bases, with 10 bases of the junction left unmatched.

The chain links TRBV10-3 to TRBJ2-5; D is undetermined. Trimming removed 3 bases from V and 1 base from J, with 6 bases in between. CDR1 is ENHRY and CDR2 is SYGVKD in the germline V gene. The CDR3 contains 13 residues. CDR3 sequence reads: CAISDDFQETQYF. In nucleotides, the CDR3 is TGTGCCATCAGTGATGACTTCCAAGAGACCCAGTACTTC.